A single sample gave rise to the 3 T cell receptor beta chains below, sequenced in a study of OX40 agonist ivuxolimab in advanced cancers. Sequencing was performed with immunoSEQ multiplex PCR; in TCRdb, only in-frame clones are kept and a portion is missing. The repertoire holds about 50,000 clones, with approximately 91% as singletons. Sequencing was performed on CD4+ or CD8+ T cells sorted from blood, taken in a trial of the OX40 agonist ivuxolimab. All receptors come from an adult with an advanced solid tumor such as melanoma, head and neck, liver or kidney cancer.

The chain joins TRBV7-2 to TRBJ2-1, with 8 bases lining up with TRBD1. The germline V gene has CDR1 SGHTA and CDR2 FQGNSA. The CDR3 length is 18 residues. After removal of 1 base from V and 7 bases from J, the junction contained 15 bases not matched to a gene. The CDR3 bases are TGTGCCAGCAGCTTAGAAGGTTGGAGGACAGGGTTAAGGAATGAGCAGTTCTTC. Translated: CASSLEGWRTGLRNEQFF.

This clone has a handful of counts. The chain uses TRBV28 and TRBJ2-7; D uncertain. CDR1 is MDHEN and CDR2 is SYDVKM in the germline V gene. This CDR3 region has 14 residues. The germline V and J ends were trimmed by 5 bases and 0 bases, with 11 bases remaining between them. CDR3 coding DNA: TGTGCCAGCAGTACGGACGGAGACTCCTACGAGCAGTACTTC. This encodes CASSTDGDSYEQYF.

The V and J genes are TRBV18 and TRBJ2-3; 12 bases align to TRBD2. The CDR3 is 16 amino acids. Germline V gene sequence: CDR1 KGHSH, CDR2 LQKENI. Losses at the gene ends were 3 bases for V and 2 bases for J; bases not matched to a gene: 3. The CDR3 loop reads CASSPLAGGPTDTQYF. CDR3 DNA sequence: TGTGCCAGCTCACCCCTAGCGGGAGGGCCCACAGATACGCAGTATTTT.